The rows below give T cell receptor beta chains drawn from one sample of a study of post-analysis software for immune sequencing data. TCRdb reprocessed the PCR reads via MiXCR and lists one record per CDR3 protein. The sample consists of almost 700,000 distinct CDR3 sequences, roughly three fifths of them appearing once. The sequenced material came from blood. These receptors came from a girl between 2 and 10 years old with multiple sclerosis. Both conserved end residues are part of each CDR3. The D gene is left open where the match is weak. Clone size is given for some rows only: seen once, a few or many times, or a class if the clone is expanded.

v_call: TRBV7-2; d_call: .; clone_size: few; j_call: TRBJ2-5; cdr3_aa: CASIPLFAAKETQYF; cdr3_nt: TGTGCCAGCATCCCCCTGTTTGCAGCCAAAGAGACCCAGTACTTC
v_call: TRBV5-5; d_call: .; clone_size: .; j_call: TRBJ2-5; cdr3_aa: CASSGTAVQETQYF; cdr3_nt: TGTGCCAGCAGCGGCACGGCGGTCCAAGAGACCCAGTACTTC
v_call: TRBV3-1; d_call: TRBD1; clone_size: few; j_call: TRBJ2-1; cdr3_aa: CATTRTGGNYNEQFF; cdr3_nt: TGTGCCACCACGAGGACAGGGGGCAACTACAATGAGCAGTTCTTC
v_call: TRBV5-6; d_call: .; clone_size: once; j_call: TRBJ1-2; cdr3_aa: CASSWVAASGYTF; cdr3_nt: TGTGCCAGCAGCTGGGTGGCGGCATCCGGCTACACCTTC
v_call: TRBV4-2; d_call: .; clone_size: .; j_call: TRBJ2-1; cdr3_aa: CASNQDSNEQFF; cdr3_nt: TGTGCCAGCAACCAAGATTCAAATGAGCAGTTCTTC
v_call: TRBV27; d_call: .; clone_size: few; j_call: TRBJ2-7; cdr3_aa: CASGIPIHEQYF; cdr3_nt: TGTGCCAGCGGGATCCCGATCCACGAGCAGTACTTC
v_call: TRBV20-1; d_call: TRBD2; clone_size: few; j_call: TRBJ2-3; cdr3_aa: CSAGRVAGGVTDTQYF; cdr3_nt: TGCAGTGCCGGAAGGGTGGCGGGGGGGGTTACAGATACGCAGTATTTT
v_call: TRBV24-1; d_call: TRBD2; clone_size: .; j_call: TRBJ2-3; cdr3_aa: CASGLGMTDTQYF; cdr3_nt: TGTGCCTCAGGACTAGGAATGACAGATACGCAGTATTTT
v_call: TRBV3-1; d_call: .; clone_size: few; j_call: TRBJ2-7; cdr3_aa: CASSQGFTGLDEQYF; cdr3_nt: TGTGCCAGCAGCCAGGGATTCACAGGGTTGGACGAGCAGTACTTC
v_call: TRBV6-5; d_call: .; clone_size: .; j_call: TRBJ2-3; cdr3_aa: CASSYRQGRDTQYF; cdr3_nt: TGTGCCAGCAGTTACCGACAAGGACGTGATACGCAGTATTTT
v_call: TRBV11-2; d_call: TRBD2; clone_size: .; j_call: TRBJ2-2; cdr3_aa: CASSPRLAGGMNTGELFF; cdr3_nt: TGTGCCAGCAGCCCTCGACTAGCGGGGGGGATGAACACCGGGGAACTGTTTTTT
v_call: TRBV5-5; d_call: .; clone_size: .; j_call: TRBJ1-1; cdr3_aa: CASSHNPEVDGGPEAFF; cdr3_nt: TGTGCCAGCAGCCATAACCCCGAAGTAGACGGGGGACCTGAAGCTTTCTTT
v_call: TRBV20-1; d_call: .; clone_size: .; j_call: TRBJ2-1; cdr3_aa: CSARGVTDYNEQFF; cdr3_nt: TGCAGTGCTAGGGGTGTTACGGACTACAATGAGCAGTTCTTC
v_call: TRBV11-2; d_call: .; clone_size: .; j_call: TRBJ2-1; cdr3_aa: CASSYRPYLSYNEQFF; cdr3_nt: TGTGCCAGCAGTTATCGGCCCTACCTCTCCTACAACGAGCAGTTCTTC
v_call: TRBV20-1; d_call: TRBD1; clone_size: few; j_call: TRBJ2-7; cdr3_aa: CSARDRDRGVYEQYF; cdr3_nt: TGCAGTGCTAGAGACAGGGACAGGGGAGTCTACGAGCAGTACTTC
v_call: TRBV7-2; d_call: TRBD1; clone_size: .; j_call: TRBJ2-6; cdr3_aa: CASSPYQGAGANVLTF; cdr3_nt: TGTGCCAGCAGCCCCTATCAGGGGGCTGGGGCCAACGTCCTGACTTTC
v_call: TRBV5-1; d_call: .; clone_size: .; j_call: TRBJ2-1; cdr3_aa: CASRVEGSYNEQFF; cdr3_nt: TGCGCCAGCAGGGTTGAGGGGTCCTACAATGAGCAGTTCTTC
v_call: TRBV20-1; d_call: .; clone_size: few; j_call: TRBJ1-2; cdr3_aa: CSAREGRAIYGYTF; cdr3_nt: TGCAGTGCTAGAGAGGGCAGGGCGATATATGGCTACACCTTC
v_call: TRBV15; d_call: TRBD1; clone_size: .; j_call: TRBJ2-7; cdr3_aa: CATSTLINRGAYEQYF; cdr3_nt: TGTGCCACCAGCACCCTAATTAACAGGGGGGCCTACGAGCAGTACTTC
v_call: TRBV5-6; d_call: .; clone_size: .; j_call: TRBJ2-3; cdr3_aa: CASSLEGSSRDTQYF; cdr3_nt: TGTGCCAGCAGTCTGGAAGGCAGCTCAAGAGATACGCAGTATTTT
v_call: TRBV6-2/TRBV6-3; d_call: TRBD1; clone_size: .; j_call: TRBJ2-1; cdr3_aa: CASRRPGTGDSEQFF; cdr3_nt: TGTGCCAGCAGACGCCCCGGGACAGGGGATTCTGAGCAGTTCTTC
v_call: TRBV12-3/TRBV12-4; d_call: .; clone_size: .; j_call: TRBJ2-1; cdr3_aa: CASSWIRGNEQFF; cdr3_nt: TGTGCCAGCAGTTGGATCAGGGGCAATGAGCAGTTCTTC
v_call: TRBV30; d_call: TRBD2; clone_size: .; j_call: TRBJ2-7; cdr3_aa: CAWSVSGTSVYEQYF; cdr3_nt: TGTGCCTGGAGTGTGAGCGGGACTAGCGTTTACGAGCAGTACTTC
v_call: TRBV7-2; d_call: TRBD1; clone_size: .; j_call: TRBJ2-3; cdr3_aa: CASSLGQGPGDTQYF; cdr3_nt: TGTGCCAGCAGCTTGGGACAGGGCCCGGGGGATACGCAGTATTTT
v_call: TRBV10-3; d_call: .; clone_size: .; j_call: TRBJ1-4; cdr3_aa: CAISVTGPSNEKLFF; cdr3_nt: TGTGCCATCAGTGTTACAGGGCCTTCTAATGAAAAACTGTTTTTT
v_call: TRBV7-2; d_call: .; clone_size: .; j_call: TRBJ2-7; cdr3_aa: CASSLQGRHEQYF; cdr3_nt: TGTGCCAGCAGCTTACAGGGGAGGCACGAGCAGTACTTC
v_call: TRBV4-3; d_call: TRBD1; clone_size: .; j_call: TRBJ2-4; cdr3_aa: CASSQDISQGAWKRGHIQYF; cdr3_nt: TGCGCCAGCAGCCAAGATATAAGCCAGGGGGCATGGAAGAGGGGCCACATTCAGTACTTC
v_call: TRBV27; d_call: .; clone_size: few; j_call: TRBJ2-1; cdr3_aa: CASSLWAAADNEQFF; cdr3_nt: TGTGCCAGCAGTTTATGGGCAGCGGCTGACAATGAGCAGTTCTTC
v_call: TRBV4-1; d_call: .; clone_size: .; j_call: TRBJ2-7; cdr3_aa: CASSQEVTGTSYEQYF; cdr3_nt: TGCGCCAGCAGCCAAGAGGTTACAGGGACCTCCTACGAGCAGTACTTC
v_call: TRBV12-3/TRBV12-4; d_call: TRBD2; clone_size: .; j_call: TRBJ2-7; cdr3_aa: CASSLILAGGSQPYEQYF; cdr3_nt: TGTGCCAGCAGTTTAATCCTAGCGGGAGGGAGCCAGCCCTACGAGCAGTACTTC
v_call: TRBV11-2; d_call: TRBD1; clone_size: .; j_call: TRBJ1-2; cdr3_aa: CASSPDSTGGGYTF; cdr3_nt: TGTGCCAGCAGCCCCGATTCAACAGGGGGTGGCTACACCTTC
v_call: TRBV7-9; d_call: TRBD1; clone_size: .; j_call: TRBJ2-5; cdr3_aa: CASSSRDRQGTQYF; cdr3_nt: TGTGCCAGCAGCTCGCGGGACAGGCAAGGGACCCAGTACTTC